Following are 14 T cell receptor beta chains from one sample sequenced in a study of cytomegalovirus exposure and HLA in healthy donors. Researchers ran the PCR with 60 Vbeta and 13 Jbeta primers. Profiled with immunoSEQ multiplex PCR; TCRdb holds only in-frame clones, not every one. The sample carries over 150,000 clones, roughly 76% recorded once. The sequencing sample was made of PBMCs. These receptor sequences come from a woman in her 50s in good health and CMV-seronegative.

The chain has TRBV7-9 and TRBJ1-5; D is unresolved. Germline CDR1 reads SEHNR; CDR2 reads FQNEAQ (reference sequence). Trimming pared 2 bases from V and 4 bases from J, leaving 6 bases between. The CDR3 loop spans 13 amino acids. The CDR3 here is CASSLFRNQPQHF. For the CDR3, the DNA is TGTGCCAGCAGCTTATTTCGGAATCAGCCCCAGCATTTT.

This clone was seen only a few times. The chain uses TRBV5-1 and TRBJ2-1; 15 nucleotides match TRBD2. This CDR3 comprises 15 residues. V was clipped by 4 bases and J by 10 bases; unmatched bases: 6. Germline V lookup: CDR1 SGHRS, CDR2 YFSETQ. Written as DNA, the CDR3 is TGCGCCAGCAGCGCTGGACTAGCGGGAGGGCCCGAGCAGTTCTTC. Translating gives CASSAGLAGGPEQFF.

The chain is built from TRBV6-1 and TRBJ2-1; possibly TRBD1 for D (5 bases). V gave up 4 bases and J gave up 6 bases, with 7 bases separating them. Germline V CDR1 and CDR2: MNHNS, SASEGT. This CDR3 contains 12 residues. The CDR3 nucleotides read TGTGCCAGCAGTGCGCAGGGCAATGAGCAGTTCTTC. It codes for CASSAQGNEQFF.

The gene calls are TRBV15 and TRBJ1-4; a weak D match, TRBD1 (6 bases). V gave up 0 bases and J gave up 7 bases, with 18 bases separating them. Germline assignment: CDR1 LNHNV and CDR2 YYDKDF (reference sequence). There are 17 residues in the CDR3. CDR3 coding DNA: TGTGCCACCAGCAGAGATTTCACAGGGATAATTCGTGAAAAACTGTTTTTT. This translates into CATSRDFTGIIREKLFF.

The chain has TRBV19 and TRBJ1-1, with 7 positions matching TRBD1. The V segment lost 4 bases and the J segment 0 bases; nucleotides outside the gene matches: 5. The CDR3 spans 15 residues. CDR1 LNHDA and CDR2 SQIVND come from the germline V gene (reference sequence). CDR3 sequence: CASSNTGQLNTEAFF. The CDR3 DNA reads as TGTGCCAGTAGTAACACGGGACAGCTGAACACTGAAGCTTTCTTT.

The CDR3 nucleotides read TGTGCCAGCAGCTTCCCAAGCTCGGTCGCTGAAGCTTTCTTT. The encoded protein is CASSFPSSVAEAFF. The chain employs TRBV11-3 and TRBJ1-1; no clear D. The CDR3 is made up of 14 amino acids. V was shortened by 3 bases and J by 6 bases, with 14 bases between the two germline ends. Germline assignment: CDR1 SGHNT and CDR2 YENEEA.

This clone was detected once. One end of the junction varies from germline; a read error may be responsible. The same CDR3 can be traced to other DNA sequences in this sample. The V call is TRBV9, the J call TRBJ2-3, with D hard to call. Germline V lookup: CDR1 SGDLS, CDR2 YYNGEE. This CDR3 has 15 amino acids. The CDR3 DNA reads TGTGCCAGCAGCGTAGGGTCCACCAGTCAAGATACACAGTATTTT. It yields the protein CASSVGSTSQDTQYF. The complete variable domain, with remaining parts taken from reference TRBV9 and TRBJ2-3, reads DSGVTQTPKHLITATGQRVTLRCSPRSGDLSVYWYQQSLDQGLQFLIQYYNGEERAKGNILERFSAQQFPDLHSELNLSSLELGDSALYFCASSVGSTSQDTQYFGPGTRLTVL.

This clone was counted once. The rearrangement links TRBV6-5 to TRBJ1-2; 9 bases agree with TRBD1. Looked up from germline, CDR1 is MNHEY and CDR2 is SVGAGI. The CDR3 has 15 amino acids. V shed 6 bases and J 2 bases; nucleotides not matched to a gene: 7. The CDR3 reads CASSPNRGQNYGYTF. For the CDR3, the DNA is TGTGCCAGCAGCCCGAACAGGGGGCAGAACTATGGCTACACCTTC.

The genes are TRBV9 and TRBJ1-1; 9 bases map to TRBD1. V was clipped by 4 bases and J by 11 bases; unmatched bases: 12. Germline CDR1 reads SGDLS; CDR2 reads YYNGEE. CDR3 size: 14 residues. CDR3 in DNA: TGTGCCAGCAGCCCCGCGGACAGGGGAAATTTGGCTTTCTTT. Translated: CASSPADRGNLAFF.

CDR3 coding DNA: TGTGCCAGCAGCCTCACTAGTCAGCCCGGGGAGCTGTTTTTT. Translated: CASSLTSQPGELFF. V and J are TRBV9 and TRBJ2-2; weak D call: TRBD2 (5 bases). The CDR3 loop spans 14 amino acids. The germline V gene has CDR1 SGDLS and CDR2 YYNGEE. The ends were cut back, 4 bases at V and 6 bases at J, with 13 bases in the middle.

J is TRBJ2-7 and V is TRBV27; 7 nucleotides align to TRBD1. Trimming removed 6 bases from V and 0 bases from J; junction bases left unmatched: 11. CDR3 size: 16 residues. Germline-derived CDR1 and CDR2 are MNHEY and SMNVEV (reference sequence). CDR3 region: CASSRVVGQRSYEQYF. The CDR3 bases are TGTGCCAGCAGCCGAGTAGTGGGACAGCGCTCCTACGAGCAGTACTTC.

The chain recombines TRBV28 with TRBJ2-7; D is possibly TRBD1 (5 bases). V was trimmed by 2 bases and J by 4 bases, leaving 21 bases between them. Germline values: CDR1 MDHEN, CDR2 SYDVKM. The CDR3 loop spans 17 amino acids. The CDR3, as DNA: TGTGCCAGCAGTTTAGGCTCAGTTCGCAGGGCTCGTTACGAGCAGTACTTC. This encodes CASSLGSVRRARYEQYF.

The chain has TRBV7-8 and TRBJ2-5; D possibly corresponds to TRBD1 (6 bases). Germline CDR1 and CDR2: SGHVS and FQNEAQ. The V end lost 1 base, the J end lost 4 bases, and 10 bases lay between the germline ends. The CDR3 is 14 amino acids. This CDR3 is CASSLGTGRETQYF. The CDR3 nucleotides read TGTGCCAGCAGCTTAGGAACAGGGAGAGAGACCCAGTACTTC.

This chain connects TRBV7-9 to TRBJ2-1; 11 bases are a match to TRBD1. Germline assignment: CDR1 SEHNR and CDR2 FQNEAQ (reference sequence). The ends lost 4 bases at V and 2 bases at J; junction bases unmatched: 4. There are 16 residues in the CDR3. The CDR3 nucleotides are TGTGCCAGCAGCTCCTGGACAGGGGGCGCCTACAATGAGCAGTTCTTC. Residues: CASSSWTGGAYNEQFF.